This record looks at one TCR beta chain sequence and its context. Which antigen it targets is not known. There are no base qualities to consult, and no much larger clone falls within one base. Preparation of the library involved the immunoSEQ multiplex PCR assay. What TCRdb holds here is the immuneACCESS table cut down to in-frame rearrangements. Part of the clones is not present; checked against another copy, under half of the missing clones reflect an unresolved V gene, and the others are unexplained. A total of about 95,000 clones appear in this sample, roughly nine tenths of them only once. The leading ten clones occupy around 15% of the sample. This sample was included in a study of control samples from healthy donors and cancer patients (TCRdb year 2020). From the germline V gene (reference sequence), CDR1 is MNHNY and CDR2 is SVGAGI. Spanning cysteine to phenylalanine, the CDR3 consists of 13 amino acids. The sequence is cut down to CDR3 DNA, 39 bases in frame from base 1. Ends trimmed: V by 2 bases, J by 6 bases; bases unmatched to a gene: 4.

This TCR was recovered from a woman in her 70s in good health. Source material: blood. The V and J genes are TRBV6-6 and TRBJ2-7, and TRBD1 matches 7 of the central bases. Here is the DNA: TGTGCCAGCAGTTACGGGACAGCTGTCGAGCAGTACTTC. Its translation reads: CASSYGTAVEQYF.